This TCR beta chain came from a study of shared clonotypes between healthy human individuals. Points from the study as a whole: Estimated richness values were generally larger in naive subsets than in memory subsets. It was observed that approximately 5% of naive CD4 clonotypes were shared across a few donors.

Donors comprised only Caucasian adults living in Nashville, Tennessee. This clone was counted between two and nine times. Antigen unknown. Other DNA variants within this sample encode the same CDR3. Germline lookup yields CDR1 MDHEN and CDR2 SYDVKM. The V end lost 2 bases, the J end lost 6 bases, and 8 bases lay between the germline ends. The CDR3 has 12 amino acids. Original analysis: Owing to the provision of junction-only sequences devoid of quality scores by immunoSEQ, filtering differed. TCRdb keeps only in-frame clones here, not all; method: immunoSEQ multiplex PCR. V, J and clone size were drawn from that table, and D and trimming were deduced from the DNA. The sample holds some 2,500,000 clones, about 90% seen once.

The source is a man younger than 35 in good health. Some clones in this sample may be carry-over from other donors' samples. Sequenced input: naive CD4+ T cells from PBMCs. Specified subset: CD45RA+ positively selected. The chain couples TRBV28 to TRBJ2-7; D may be TRBD1 (6 bases). In nucleotides, the CDR3 is TGTGCCAGCAGTTTAGCAGGGGTCGAGCAGTACTTC. Its protein product is CASSLAGVEQYF.